The entry that follows covers one T cell receptor (beta chain) sequence. The target antigen is unknown. Partitioning of CD4+ cells yielded a CD45RA+ naive subset and a CD45RA-negative memory subset. The data are from a study of shared clonotypes between healthy human individuals. TCRdb keeps only in-frame clones here, not all; method: immunoSEQ multiplex PCR. The table has about 2.3 million clones, approximately 90% seen once; the top ten hold 0.37%. Study outcomes and limitations: Larger richness was generally estimated for naive than memory subsets.

Unmatched junction bases numbered 8, after V lost 0 bases and J lost 5 bases. The CDR3 length is 17 residues. Germline-derived CDR1 and CDR2 are SNHLY and FYNNEI. The V gene is TRBV2, the J gene TRBJ2-5; 11 bases are a match to TRBD2. The sequenced sample consisted of naive CD4+ T cells from PBMCs. Subset here: CD45RA+ positively selected. This sequence originates from a man aged 18 to 29 in good health. Some clones in this sample may be carry-over from other donors' samples. The CDR3 region is CASSEAGSGRAGETQYF. The CDR3 DNA follows: TGTGCCAGCAGTGAAGCGGGTAGCGGGAGGGCCGGGGAGACCCAGTACTTC.